This is a list of T cell receptor beta chains from one sample in a study of CD8 T cells in Susac syndrome. TCRdb independently ran MiXCR on the immunoSEQ multiplex PCR reads; one entry per CDR3 protein. Of about 60,000 distinct CDR3 sequences listed, approximately 90% are singletons. The specimen was CD8+ T cells from PBMCs. These receptors were obtained from a human donor in good health. The CDR3 runs from the conserved cysteine through the conserved F or W. The order of the fields is CDR3 DNA, CDR3 protein, clone size, D gene, J gene, V gene. D genes are given only for firm matches. The size field is filled for only some rows; it gives once, few, many or a size class.

CDR3nt: TGTGCCAGCACCACCGGGACAGGGGACACCGGGGAGCTGTTTTTT
CDR3aa: CASTTGTGDTGELFF
abundance: -
d_gene: TRBD1
j_gene: TRBJ2-2
v_gene: TRBV28

CDR3nt: TGCAGTGCTAGAGACGCGGGGGAGTTTGAAAGTCAGTACTTC
CDR3aa: CSARDAGEFESQYF
abundance: -
d_gene: TRBD2
j_gene: TRBJ2-7
v_gene: TRBV20-1

CDR3nt: TGTGCCAGTAGTACTTTCCAGGGATTTGAACCCCAGCATTTT
CDR3aa: CASSTFQGFEPQHF
abundance: -
d_gene: -
j_gene: TRBJ1-5
v_gene: TRBV19

CDR3nt: TGTGCCAGCAGCCAACCGGGACAGGGGGTAGACGAGCAGTACTTC
CDR3aa: CASSQPGQGVDEQYF
abundance: -
d_gene: TRBD1
j_gene: TRBJ2-7
v_gene: TRBV6-6

CDR3nt: TGTGCCAGCAGCTTACAGGGGTTGGAAGAGACCCAGTACTTC
CDR3aa: CASSLQGLEETQYF
abundance: -
d_gene: TRBD1
j_gene: TRBJ2-5
v_gene: TRBV5-6

CDR3nt: TGTGCCAGCAGCGTAGAAGGCAGCACAGATACGCAGTATTTT
CDR3aa: CASSVEGSTDTQYF
abundance: -
d_gene: -
j_gene: TRBJ2-3
v_gene: TRBV9

CDR3nt: TGTGCCAGCAGCCAAGGTGGATATTGGGATCAGCCCCAGCATTTT
CDR3aa: CASSQGGYWDQPQHF
abundance: -
d_gene: -
j_gene: TRBJ1-5
v_gene: TRBV3-1

CDR3nt: TGTGCCAGCAGCCTACTAGCGGGGGGGCCCGATGAGCAGTTCTTC
CDR3aa: CASSLLAGGPDEQFF
abundance: once
d_gene: TRBD2
j_gene: TRBJ2-1
v_gene: TRBV3-1

CDR3nt: TGCGCCAGCAGCTTGGCGACATACACCGGGGAGCTGTTTTTT
CDR3aa: CASSLATYTGELFF
abundance: once
d_gene: -
j_gene: TRBJ2-2
v_gene: TRBV5-1

CDR3nt: TGTGCCAGCAGTTTACCAGGGGACGGGGAGCTGTTTTTT
CDR3aa: CASSLPGDGELFF
abundance: -
d_gene: -
j_gene: TRBJ2-2
v_gene: TRBV27

CDR3nt: TGTGCCAGCAGTTACTCAAAAGGGACAGGGGGGACTGAAGCTTTCTTT
CDR3aa: CASSYSKGTGGTEAFF
abundance: -
d_gene: TRBD1
j_gene: TRBJ1-1
v_gene: TRBV6-5

CDR3nt: TGTGCCAGCAGTGGGGAGGATCGGCGTTATGAAAAACTGTTTTTT
CDR3aa: CASSGEDRRYEKLFF
abundance: -
d_gene: -
j_gene: TRBJ1-4
v_gene: TRBV2

CDR3nt: TGCAGTGCTAGAGATATTAGCGGGGGATCCTACGAGCAGTACTTC
CDR3aa: CSARDISGGSYEQYF
abundance: once
d_gene: TRBD2
j_gene: TRBJ2-7
v_gene: TRBV20-1

CDR3nt: TGTGCCAGCAGCTTGTGGGGGGGACAGAGCACCGGGGAGCTGTTTTTT
CDR3aa: CASSLWGGQSTGELFF
abundance: -
d_gene: -
j_gene: TRBJ2-2
v_gene: TRBV5-5

CDR3nt: TGTGCCAGCAGTTTCCCAGGGGGCCACAACGAGCAGTACTTC
CDR3aa: CASSFPGGHNEQYF
abundance: once
d_gene: TRBD1
j_gene: TRBJ2-7
v_gene: TRBV28

CDR3nt: TGTGCCAGCAGGCATAATACAGGGCACAATGAGCAGTTCTTC
CDR3aa: CASRHNTGHNEQFF
abundance: -
d_gene: -
j_gene: TRBJ2-1
v_gene: TRBV7-9

CDR3nt: TGTGCCAGCAGCCCTAGCGGGGGCTACGAGCAGTACTTC
CDR3aa: CASSPSGGYEQYF
abundance: -
d_gene: TRBD2
j_gene: TRBJ2-7
v_gene: TRBV7-3

CDR3nt: TGTGCCAGCAGTGAAGCCCCCGGGACAGGCCCCGTTGAGCAGTTCTTC
CDR3aa: CASSEAPGTGPVEQFF
abundance: -
d_gene: TRBD1
j_gene: TRBJ2-1
v_gene: TRBV2

CDR3nt: TGTGCCAGTAGTAGACAGGGCCCGGAGACCCAGTACTTC
CDR3aa: CASSRQGPETQYF
abundance: few
d_gene: TRBD1
j_gene: TRBJ2-5
v_gene: TRBV19

CDR3nt: TGTGCCAGCAGCTTGGGCGGGGTTCAAGATACGCAGTATTTT
CDR3aa: CASSLGGVQDTQYF
abundance: -
d_gene: -
j_gene: TRBJ2-3
v_gene: TRBV5-4

CDR3nt: TGTGCCAGCAGTGCCGGGAGGGTTCTCGACGAGCAGTACTTC
CDR3aa: CASSAGRVLDEQYF
abundance: -
d_gene: TRBD2
j_gene: TRBJ2-7
v_gene: TRBV6-1

CDR3nt: TGTGCTCCTCGGGGTGACAGGGCCTTATCCCGGCCACCCCTCCACTTT
CDR3aa: CAPRGDRALSRPPLHF
abundance: -
d_gene: TRBD1
j_gene: TRBJ1-6
v_gene: TRBV6-1

CDR3nt: TGTGCCTGGAGTGATGGGAACACTGAAGCTTTCTTT
CDR3aa: CAWSDGNTEAFF
abundance: -
d_gene: -
j_gene: TRBJ1-1
v_gene: TRBV30

CDR3nt: TGCGCCAGCAGCCAAGGTTCCGGGGACTACAATGAGCAGTTCTTC
CDR3aa: CASSQGSGDYNEQFF
abundance: -
d_gene: -
j_gene: TRBJ2-1
v_gene: TRBV4-3

CDR3nt: TGTGCCAGCAGCGAATCAAGGGGAGGATTCTACGAGCAGTACTTC
CDR3aa: CASSESRGGFYEQYF
abundance: -
d_gene: -
j_gene: TRBJ2-7
v_gene: TRBV28

CDR3nt: TGTGCCAGCAGATTAGCGGAGGGCCCCCACGAGCAGTACTTC
CDR3aa: CASRLAEGPHEQYF
abundance: once
d_gene: -
j_gene: TRBJ2-7
v_gene: TRBV12-3/TRBV12-4

CDR3nt: TGCGCCAGCAGCTTCGGGACAGGGGACAACGAGCAGTACTTC
CDR3aa: CASSFGTGDNEQYF
abundance: -
d_gene: TRBD1
j_gene: TRBJ2-7
v_gene: TRBV5-1

CDR3nt: TGTGCCAGCAGCTTACGAACCCGGGACAGTAGCAATCAGCCCCAGCATTTT
CDR3aa: CASSLRTRDSSNQPQHF
abundance: -
d_gene: TRBD1
j_gene: TRBJ1-5
v_gene: TRBV7-8

CDR3nt: TGTGCCAGCAGTTTAGGTTGGAGTGAGCAGTTCTTC
CDR3aa: CASSLGWSEQFF
abundance: -
d_gene: -
j_gene: TRBJ2-1
v_gene: TRBV27

CDR3nt: TGCGCCAGCAGCTTAGGATATTCCAACACTGAAGCTTTCTTT
CDR3aa: CASSLGYSNTEAFF
abundance: -
d_gene: -
j_gene: TRBJ1-1
v_gene: TRBV5-1

CDR3nt: TGTGCCAGCGTACCTCTTGGGGGGGGGCCGACCTATAATTCACCCCTCCACTTT
CDR3aa: CASVPLGGGPTYNSPLHF
abundance: -
d_gene: -
j_gene: TRBJ1-6
v_gene: TRBV7-9

CDR3nt: TGTGCCAGCAGCTTAGCAGGGAGTCAGCCCCAGCATTTT
CDR3aa: CASSLAGSQPQHF
abundance: -
d_gene: -
j_gene: TRBJ1-5
v_gene: TRBV7-6

CDR3nt: TGCAGCGCCACCCGCCCCGAGAACACTGAAGCTTTCTTT
CDR3aa: CSATRPENTEAFF
abundance: -
d_gene: -
j_gene: TRBJ1-1
v_gene: TRBV29-1

CDR3nt: TGTGCCAGTCTGGTCGGCACTGAAGCTTTCTTT
CDR3aa: CASLVGTEAFF
abundance: -
d_gene: -
j_gene: TRBJ1-1
v_gene: TRBV19

CDR3nt: TGCAGTGCTAGTGGGGAGAGGCTCCTAGGATCGGACGAGCAGTACTTC
CDR3aa: CSASGERLLGSDEQYF
abundance: few
d_gene: -
j_gene: TRBJ2-7
v_gene: TRBV20-1

CDR3nt: TGCAGCATGAGGGAAACTGGGGCCAACGTCCTGACTTTC
CDR3aa: CSMRETGANVLTF
abundance: -
d_gene: -
j_gene: TRBJ2-6
v_gene: TRBV29-1

CDR3nt: TGTGCCAGCAGCGACGGGCCTAAGGGTGATGAAAAACTGTTTTTT
CDR3aa: CASSDGPKGDEKLFF
abundance: -
d_gene: -
j_gene: TRBJ1-4
v_gene: TRBV5-4

CDR3nt: TGTGCCAGCAGTTGGACCAGGGGAAGCACAGATACGCAGTATTTT
CDR3aa: CASSWTRGSTDTQYF
abundance: -
d_gene: -
j_gene: TRBJ2-3
v_gene: TRBV2

CDR3nt: TGTGCCACCAGCAGAGACGCGGGGGCTAACAATGAGCAGTTCTTC
CDR3aa: CATSRDAGANNEQFF
abundance: -
d_gene: -
j_gene: TRBJ2-1
v_gene: TRBV15

CDR3nt: TGTGCCAGCAGTTTGTTCCCGGGTTCTAGCTCCTACAATGAGCAGTTCTTC
CDR3aa: CASSLFPGSSSYNEQFF
abundance: -
d_gene: -
j_gene: TRBJ2-1
v_gene: TRBV28

CDR3nt: TGCAGTGCTGGGGGCCTTCAGGGCTACAACACCGGGGAGCTGTTTTTT
CDR3aa: CSAGGLQGYNTGELFF
abundance: -
d_gene: -
j_gene: TRBJ2-2
v_gene: TRBV20-1

CDR3nt: TGTGCCAGCAGCTCTCCCCAGGCGGGGGGCCGGCCTAATGAAAAACTGTTTTTT
CDR3aa: CASSSPQAGGRPNEKLFF
abundance: -
d_gene: -
j_gene: TRBJ1-4
v_gene: TRBV7-9